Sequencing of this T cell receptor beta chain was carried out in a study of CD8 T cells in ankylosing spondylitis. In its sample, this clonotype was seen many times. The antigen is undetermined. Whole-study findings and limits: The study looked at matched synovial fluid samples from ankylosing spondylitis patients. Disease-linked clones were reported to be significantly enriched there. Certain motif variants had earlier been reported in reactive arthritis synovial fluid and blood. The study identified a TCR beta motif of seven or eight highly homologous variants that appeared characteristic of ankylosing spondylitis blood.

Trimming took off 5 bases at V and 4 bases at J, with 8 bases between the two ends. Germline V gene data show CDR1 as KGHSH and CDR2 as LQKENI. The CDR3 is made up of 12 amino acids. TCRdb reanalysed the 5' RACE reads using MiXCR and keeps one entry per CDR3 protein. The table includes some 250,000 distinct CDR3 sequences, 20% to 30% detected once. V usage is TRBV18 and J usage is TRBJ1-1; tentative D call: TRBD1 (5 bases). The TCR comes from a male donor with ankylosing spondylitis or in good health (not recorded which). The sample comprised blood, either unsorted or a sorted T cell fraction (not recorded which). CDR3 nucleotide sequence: TGTGCCAGCTCAATCGACAGCACTGAAGCTTTCTTT. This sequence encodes CASSIDSTEAFF.